These 28 T cell receptor beta chains were sequenced from one sample in a study of control samples from healthy donors and cancer patients (dated by TCRdb to the early 2020s). Library creation used the immunoSEQ multiplex PCR assay. Held by TCRdb, this immuneACCESS table contains in-frame sequences only and omits some clones. Under half of the omission traces to an unresolved V gene where checked; the cause of the rest is unknown. This sample holds approximately 100,000 clones; 70% to 90% were observed only once. Over 2% of the sample is held by the ten biggest clonotypes. Sequencing was carried out using blood. The receptors shown here come from a woman aged 40 to 50 in good health.

This chain links TRBV18 with TRBJ1-1; no definite D call. V lost 3 bases and J lost 6, with 17 bases in between. The CDR3 spans 15 residues. CDR1 is KGHSH, CDR2 LQKENI, per germline. Here the CDR3 reads CASSPNGVLSPEAFF. The CDR3 DNA reads TGTGCCAGCTCACCCAACGGGGTTTTGAGTCCTGAAGCTTTCTTT.

The chain employs TRBV13 and TRBJ1-3; 8 bases match TRBD1. This CDR3 contains 13 residues. Trimming cost V 5 bases and J 8 bases; bases outside gene matches: 5. Germline V gene data show CDR1 as PRHDT and CDR2 as FYEKMQ (reference sequence). CDR3 sequence reads: CASSKHRGDTIYF. CDR3 in DNA: TGTGCCAGCAGCAAACACAGGGGGGACACCATATATTTT.

The chain uses TRBV7-6 and TRBJ1-6; 8 nucleotides align to TRBD1. This CDR3 has 15 residues. Germline V gene data show CDR1 as SGHVS and CDR2 as FNYEAQ. V was pared by 5 bases and J by 6 bases, with 6 bases of the junction left unmatched. Here the CDR3 reads CASSLQGQANSPLHF. The CDR3 DNA sequence: TGTGCCAGCAGCCTGCAGGGACAGGCTAATTCACCCCTCCACTTT.

Written as DNA, the CDR3 is TGTGCCAGCAGTTTCCGGGAGGGGAGTACTGAAGCTTTCTTT. It translates to CASSFREGSTEAFF. This chain connects TRBV6-5 to TRBJ1-1; D might be TRBD1 (5 bases). Germline CDR1 and CDR2: MNHEY and SVGAGI. The CDR3 runs to 14 residues. V was pared by 4 bases and J by 5 bases, with 14 bases between.

The chain carries TRBV25-1 and TRBJ1-1; D gene unclear. V was cut by 2 bases and J by 4 bases, with 11 bases left in between. Germline loops: CDR1 MGHDK, CDR2 SYGVNS. This CDR3 has 14 amino acids. The CDR3 sequence: CASSEPGEATEAFF. DNA of the CDR3: TGTGCCAGCAGTGAACCTGGAGAGGCCACTGAAGCTTTCTTT.

The chain uses TRBV3-1 (or the pseudogene TRBV3-2) and TRBJ1-2; no firm D call. This CDR3 is 13 amino acids long. The germline gives CDR1 LGHDT, CDR2 YNNKEL (reference sequence). The V end was cut by 0 bases, the J end by 6 bases, with 8 bases between. CDR3 region: CASSQEGRDGYTF. In DNA, the CDR3 is TGTGCCAGCAGCCAAGAGGGTCGGGATGGCTACACCTTC.

The V gene is TRBV5-1, the J gene TRBJ1-2; no definite D call. CDR1 is SGHRS and CDR2 is YFSETQ in the germline V gene. The ends were cut back, 7 bases at V and 4 bases at J, with 14 bases in the middle. The CDR3 runs to 13 residues. CDR3 bases: TGCGCCAGCGGCCACAGCCGGGGCTATGGCTACACCTTC. It encodes CASGHSRGYGYTF.

The chain couples TRBV2 to TRBJ1-2; 8 bases map to TRBD1. The CDR3 spans 14 residues. With 6 bases clipped from V and 5 bases from J, the junction kept 8 bases outside the gene matches. Per germline, CDR1 SNHLY and CDR2 FYNNEI. CDR3 in DNA: TGTGCCAGCAGCCAAGCCGGGACAGGATATGGCTACACCTTC. Translating gives CASSQAGTGYGYTF.

CDR3 in DNA: TGTGCCACCAGCAGGAAAGGGACAGGGGGCGATTCACCCCTCCACTTT. It is translated as CATSRKGTGGDSPLHF. This chain connects TRBV15 to TRBJ1-6, with 12 bases aligning to TRBD1. The CDR3 runs to 16 residues. V shed 3 bases, J shed 8 bases, and the junction held 5 bases outside the gene matches. CDR1 LNHNV and CDR2 YYDKDF come from the germline V gene (reference sequence).

V gene TRBV19 combines with J gene TRBJ1-1, with TRBD1 as a possible D gene (5 bases). In germline, CDR1 is LNHDA, CDR2 SQIVND (reference sequence). Trimming removed 3 bases from V and 1 base from J, with 15 bases in between. The CDR3 runs to 16 residues. CDR3: CASSIGMGQSNTEAFF. CDR3 coding DNA: TGTGCCAGTAGTATTGGTATGGGGCAGTCGAACACTGAAGCTTTCTTT.

The V call is TRBV3-1 (or the pseudogene TRBV3-2), the J call TRBJ2-4; D is unclear. Trimming took 3 bases from V and 5 from J, leaving 14 bases between them. CDR3 length: 15 residues. Germline V CDR1 and CDR2: LGHDT, YNNKEL (reference sequence). The CDR3 loop reads CASSQFGLVENIQYF. DNA for the CDR3: TGTGCCAGCAGCCAGTTTGGTCTGGTCGAAAACATTCAGTACTTC.

The chain carries TRBV12-3 or TRBV12-4 and TRBJ2-1; the match to TRBD1 covers 7 bases. V shed 8 bases, J shed 8 bases, and the junction held 9 bases outside the gene matches. CDR3 length: 13 residues. DNA for the CDR3: TGTGCCAGCTTGCTAGAAGGGGGCTATGAGCAGTTCTTC. It yields the protein CASLLEGGYEQFF.

The rearrangement links TRBV13 to TRBJ2-3; D is unclear. The CDR3 runs 15 residues. CDR1 PRHDT and CDR2 FYEKMQ come from the germline V gene (reference sequence). V was clipped by 2 bases and J by 3 bases, with 12 bases between them. The CDR3 DNA is TGTGCCAGCAGCTTAACGCGACTTGCTACAGATACGCAGTATTTT. It translates to CASSLTRLATDTQYF. Full variable domain (outside the CDR3, taken from reference TRBV13 and TRBJ2-3): AAGVIQSPRHLIKEKRETATLKCYPIPRHDTVYWYQQGPGQDPQFLISFYEKMQSDKGSIPDRFSAQQFSDYHSELNMSSLELGDSALYFCASSLTRLATDTQYFGPGTRLTVL.

V and J are TRBV7-2 and TRBJ2-3, with D unclear. Trimming removed 2 bases from V and 6 bases from J, with 9 bases in between. The CDR3 sequence is 13 residues long. From germline, CDR1 is SGHTA and CDR2 FQGNSA. CDR3 coding DNA: TGTGCCAGCAGCTTACAGGCTCAGGATACGCAGTATTTT. Translation gives CASSLQAQDTQYF.

The chain combines TRBV3-1 (or the pseudogene TRBV3-2) with TRBJ2-3; D possibly matches TRBD1 or TRBD2 (5 bases each). Trimming left V 0 bases short and J 6 bases short, with 13 bases between. Germline V gene data show CDR1 as LGHDT and CDR2 as YNNKEL (reference sequence). The CDR3 runs to 15 residues. The CDR3 here is CASSQDLRGADTQYF. The CDR3 DNA sequence: TGTGCCAGCAGCCAAGATCTCCGGGGCGCGGATACGCAGTATTTT.

The chain uses TRBV7-2 and TRBJ2-2, with 8 bases fitting TRBD2. This CDR3 spans 16 amino acids. Germline loops: CDR1 SGHTA, CDR2 FQGNSA. The V segment lost 0 bases and the J segment 2 bases; nucleotides outside the gene matches: 2. CDR3 region: CASSLAGGANTGELFF. CDR3 sequence (DNA): TGTGCCAGCAGCTTAGCCGGGGGGGCCAACACCGGGGAGCTGTTTTTT.

This chain uses TRBV5-1 with TRBJ1-6; TRBD1 is a possible D gene (6 bases). V was cut by 1 base and J by 7 bases, with 9 bases left in between. This CDR3 contains 14 residues. CDR1 is SGHRS, CDR2 YFSETQ, per germline. The CDR3 sequence is CASSLSQGNSPLHF. CDR3 nucleotides: TGCGCCAGCAGCTTGTCACAGGGCAATTCACCCCTCCACTTT. Full variable domain (rest looked up from reference TRBV5-1 and TRBJ1-6): KAGVTQTPRYLIKTRGQQVTLSCSPISGHRSVSWYQQTPGQGLQFLFEYFSETQRNKGNFPGRFSGRQFSNSRSEMNVSTLELGDSALYLCASSLSQGNSPLHFGNGTRLTVT.

This chain uses TRBV6-4 with TRBJ2-3; 14 nucleotides line up with TRBD2. The CDR3 spans 15 residues. The V gene end was trimmed by 5 bases and the J gene end by 4 bases; junction bases not matched to a gene: 2. Germline V CDR1 and CDR2: MRHNA, SNTAGT. DNA for the CDR3: TGTGCCAGCAGTCCGACTAGCGGGGGGGCAGATACGCAGTATTTT. Protein product: CASSPTSGGADTQYF.

This clone was observed a handful of times. The chain couples TRBV12-3 or TRBV12-4 to TRBJ1-5; D remains ambiguous. V dropped 5 bases and J dropped 5 bases, with 10 bases sitting between them. This CDR3 has 13 residues. The CDR3 region is CASSPLRDQPQHF. DNA for the CDR3: TGTGCCAGCAGTCCACTCCGTGATCAGCCCCAGCATTTT.

This clone is categorized as medium-sized. The same CDR3 arises from other DNA sequences in this sample as well. This chain joins TRBV6-5 and TRBJ1-1; D uncertain. V was cut by 0 bases and J by 8 bases, with 7 bases left in between. The CDR3 covers 12 residues. Germline V CDR1 and CDR2: MNHEY, SVGAGI. The CDR3 loop reads CASSYSGREAFF. The CDR3, as DNA: TGTGCCAGCAGTTACTCGGGCAGGGAAGCTTTCTTT.

The V gene is TRBV27, the J gene TRBJ2-7; maybe TRBD1 (5 bases). The V gene's germline CDR1 is MNHEY and CDR2 SMNVEV (reference sequence). This CDR3 has 15 residues. V was pared by 5 bases and J by 3 bases, with 17 bases between. CDR3 DNA sequence: TGTGCCAGCAGTCCGCAAGACAGTTTGGGCTACGAGCAGTACTTC. Its translation: CASSPQDSLGYEQYF.

This sequence joins TRBV11-2 and TRBJ1-5; 7 bases match TRBD1. Germline CDR1 is SGHAT and CDR2 is FQNNGV. The CDR3 runs to 16 residues. J lost 6 bases, V lost 0 bases, and 8 bases had no gene match. CDR3: CASSLDRTGWTQPQHF. DNA for the CDR3: TGTGCCAGCAGCTTAGATCGGACAGGTTGGACTCAGCCCCAGCATTTT.

The rearrangement joins TRBV19 to TRBJ2-7, with 9 positions matching TRBD1. The CDR3 length is 14 residues. V gave up 3 bases and J gave up 2 bases; unmatched junction bases: 2. Germline loops: CDR1 LNHDA, CDR2 SQIVND (reference sequence). The CDR3 region is CASSIGQGTYEQYF. The CDR3 DNA reads as TGTGCCAGTAGTATCGGACAGGGGACCTACGAGCAGTACTTC.

The chain joins TRBV25-1 to TRBJ1-5, with TRBD1 identical over 10 bases. Germline CDR1 is MGHDK and CDR2 is SYGVNS. This CDR3 has 15 residues. J gave up 2 bases and V 4 bases, and 2 bases lay outside the gene matches. The chain's CDR3 is CASSGTGGGNQPQHF. CDR3 nucleotide sequence: TGTGCCAGCAGTGGGACAGGGGGTGGCAATCAGCCCCAGCATTTT. Using reference TRBV25-1 and TRBJ1-5 for the parts outside the CDR3, the full variable domain is EADIYQTPRYLVIGTGKKITLECSQTMGHDKMYWYQQDPGMELHLIHYSYGVNSTEKGDLSSESTVSRIRTEHFPLTLESARPSHTSQYLCASSGTGGGNQPQHFGDGTRLSIL.

With regard to this clone: At one boundary the junction diverges from the germline segment, which might be a read error. The V gene is TRBV6-1, the J gene TRBJ1-4, with D possibly being TRBD1 (5 bases). CDR1 MNHNS and CDR2 SASEGT come from the germline V gene. This CDR3 has 15 amino acids. The CDR3 loop is CAGSEAAGTRAKLFF. CDR3 coding DNA: TGTGCCGGCAGTGAAGCGGCAGGGACGCGAGCTAAACTGTTTTTT.

The V and J genes are TRBV9 and TRBJ1-2; D may be TRBD1 (6 bases). The germline V gene encodes CDR1 SGDLS and CDR2 YYNGEE. Trimming pared 0 bases from V and 1 base from J, leaving 7 bases between. This CDR3 has 14 residues. CDR3 nucleotide sequence: TGTGCCAGCAGCGTAGGACAGGTTAACTATGGCTACACCTTC. It specifies CASSVGQVNYGYTF.

The rearrangement links TRBV18 to TRBJ1-3, with 11 bases fitting TRBD1. This CDR3 is 17 amino acids long. CDR1 KGHSH and CDR2 LQKENI come from the germline V gene. The ends lost 3 bases at V and 0 bases at J; junction bases unmatched: 4. The CDR3 DNA reads as TGTGCCAGCTCACCCCGTGGACAGGGGGCCTCTGGAAACACCATATATTTT. Translated: CASSPRGQGASGNTIYF.

This clone was seen only once. The chain carries TRBV12-3 or TRBV12-4 and TRBJ1-2, with 9 positions matching TRBD1. CDR3 size: 13 residues. The V segment lost 6 bases and the J segment 6 bases; nucleotides outside the gene matches: 5. The CDR3 spells CASRWTGEDGYTF. In nucleotides, the CDR3 is TGTGCCAGCAGGTGGACAGGGGAAGATGGCTACACCTTC.